The clone carrying this T cell receptor (beta chain) was seen many times. The entry originates in a study of Graves' ophthalmopathy and Graves' hyperthyroidism. Germline V lookup: CDR1 MNHNS, CDR2 SASEGT. The CDR3 is 15 amino acids. V was cut by 8 bases and J by 1 base, with 15 bases left in between. Investigators amplified TCR beta CDR3 regions from RNA transcripts. RT-PCR with HTBI primers came first, then second-round multiplex PCR. TCRdb re-analysed the multiplex PCR reads in MiXCR, keeping a single row per CDR3 protein. Among about 620,000 distinct CDR3 sequences, roughly 20% were seen once, and the ten largest hold approximately 6.9%.

This clonotype was obtained from a woman between 18 and 29 years old with stable Graves' hyperthyroidism. Some clones in this sample may be carry-over from other donors' samples. V is TRBV6-1 and J is TRBJ1-5, with a weak D call TRBD1 (6 bases). Sequences were obtained from peripheral blood. CDR3 in amino acids: CASADRAISNQPQHF. The CDR3 region has the DNA TGTGCCAGCGCGGACAGAGCTATAAGCAATCAGCCCCAGCATTTT.